The 17 T cell receptor beta chains below were found in one sample sequenced in a study of blood T cell repertoires in COVID-19. Assay used: immunoSEQ multiplex PCR; TCRdb lists only in-frame clones, some missing. Here the sample spans about 200,000 clones, under 90% being singletons. The sequencing input was peripheral blood. Every receptor here comes from a person aged 70 to 80 with COVID-19, enrolled during active disease.

V gene TRBV29-1 combines with J gene TRBJ1-2, with unresolved D. V lost 7 bases and J lost 4, with 13 bases in between. CDR1 and CDR2 from the germline V gene are SQVTM and ANQGSEA. The CDR3 runs 12 residues. The CDR3 region has the DNA TGCAGCGCAAGACGGGAAATCTATGGCTACACCTTC. Encoded protein: CSARREIYGYTF.

The V call is TRBV27, the J call TRBJ1-1, with D possibly being TRBD1 (6 bases). With 5 bases removed from V and 7 bases from J, the gap between germline ends came to 20 bases. This CDR3 is built from 15 residues. Germline assignment: CDR1 MNHEY and CDR2 SMNVEV (reference sequence). CDR3 amino acids: CASSLRRGAGGEAFF. CDR3 coding DNA: TGTGCCAGCAGTCTCCGGCGGGGGGCCGGAGGTGAAGCTTTCTTT.

The CDR3 spells CASSSFRGTGSMNTEAFF. In DNA form, the CDR3 reads TGTGCCAGTAGCTCCTTTAGAGGGACAGGATCTATGAACACTGAAGCTTTCTTT. The chain links TRBV19 to TRBJ1-1, with 8 bases lining up with TRBD1. The V gene end was trimmed by 6 bases and the J gene end by 0 bases; junction bases not matched to a gene: 15. Germline CDR1 reads LNHDA; CDR2 reads SQIVND (reference sequence). The CDR3 is made up of 18 amino acids.

This clone has just one count. The V call is TRBV19, the J call TRBJ1-5; D ambiguous. There are 15 residues in the CDR3. Per the germline V gene, CDR1 is LNHDA and CDR2 is SQIVND (reference sequence). Trimming pared 1 base from V and 5 bases from J, leaving 12 bases between. The CDR3 sequence is CASSIGGGEYQPQHF. Written as DNA, the CDR3 is TGTGCCAGTAGTATAGGTGGAGGAGAATATCAGCCCCAGCATTTT.

The rearrangement joins TRBV18 to TRBJ1-4; D remains unclear. CDR3 size: 15 residues. CDR1 is KGHSH and CDR2 is LQKENI in the germline V gene. Trimming shortened V by 0 bases and J by 4 bases, and 9 bases separated the two germline ends. The CDR3 DNA sequence: TGTGCCAGCTCACCACCGGAAGGAGTTAATGAAAAACTGTTTTTT. Translation gives CASSPPEGVNEKLFF. Full variable domain (missing parts from reference TRBV18 and TRBJ1-4): NAGVMQNPRHLVRRRGQEARLRCSPMKGHSHVYWYRQLPEEGLKFMVYLQKENIIDESGMPKERFSAEFPKEGPSILRIQQVVRGDSAAYFCASSPPEGVNEKLFFGSGTQLSVL.

This sequence joins TRBV10-2 and TRBJ1-5; 7 bases are shared with TRBD1. CDR3 length: 15 residues. In germline, CDR1 is WSHSY, CDR2 SAAADI. Losses at the gene ends were 4 bases for V and 6 bases for J; bases not matched to a gene: 9. The DNA of the CDR3 is TGCGCCAGCAGTGTAACAGGGGAACTTAGTCAGCCCCAGCATTTT. This sequence encodes CASSVTGELSQPQHF.

The chain links TRBV7-9 to TRBJ2-3, with D tentatively TRBD2 (5 bases). From germline, CDR1 is SEHNR and CDR2 FQNEAQ (reference sequence). The germline V and J ends were trimmed by 6 bases and 4 bases, with 17 bases remaining between them. The CDR3 consists of 15 residues. CDR3 amino acids: CASSNTEVGADTQYF. In DNA, the CDR3 is TGTGCCAGCAGTAATACAGAGGTCGGGGCAGATACGCAGTATTTT.

The chain combines TRBV11-3 with TRBJ2-1, with 8 positions matching TRBD2. V shed 4 bases, J shed 6 bases, and the junction held 5 bases outside the gene matches. The CDR3 is 14 residues long. From germline, CDR1 is SGHNT and CDR2 YENEEA. The CDR3 here is CASSSAGVVNEQFF. CDR3 DNA: TGTGCCAGCAGCTCAGCGGGAGTTGTCAATGAGCAGTTCTTC.

As for this clone: Other DNA sequences within the sample encode an identical CDR3. This chain uses TRBV18 with TRBJ2-2; D gene uncertain. Trimming removed 0 bases from V and 7 bases from J, with 6 bases in between. This CDR3 region has 13 residues. CDR1 and CDR2 from the germline V gene are KGHSH and LQKENI. The CDR3 DNA sequence: TGTGCCAGCTCACCACCTTCCAGCGGGGAGCTGTTTTTT. Translating gives CASSPPSSGELFF.

As concerns this clone: Other DNA variants within this sample encode the same CDR3. The chain joins TRBV6-5 to TRBJ2-6; no firm D call. CDR1 and CDR2 from the germline V gene are MNHEY and SVGAGI. This CDR3 region has 15 residues. Trimming removed 2 bases at V and 1 base at J, with 6 bases between. The CDR3 loop reads CASSYRSSGANVLTF. The CDR3 nucleotides are TGTGCCAGCAGTTACCGTTCGTCTGGGGCCAACGTCCTGACTTTC.

The V call is TRBV7-9, the J call TRBJ1-4, with D perhaps matching TRBD1 (5 bases). V was clipped by 4 bases and J by 15 bases, with 21 bases between them. Germline V gene data show CDR1 as SEHNR and CDR2 as FQNEAQ (reference sequence). CDR3 length: 14 amino acids. The CDR3 spells CASSSSSPGGVLFF. In DNA, the CDR3 is TGTGCCAGCAGCTCTTCTTCCCCGGGAGGGGTATTGTTTTTT.

The chain carries TRBV6-5 and TRBJ2-7, with 9 bases fitting TRBD2. The ends lost 2 bases at V and 3 bases at J; junction bases unmatched: 2. The germline V gene has CDR1 MNHEY and CDR2 SVGAGI. The CDR3 totals 14 residues. The CDR3 loop is CASSYRLADYEQYF. CDR3 DNA: TGTGCCAGCAGTTACCGACTAGCGGACTACGAGCAGTACTTC.

The chain has TRBV5-1 and TRBJ1-6; D gene ambiguous. The CDR3 loop spans 13 amino acids. Germline V gene lookup returns CDR1 SGHRS and CDR2 YFSETQ. Deletions cut 0 bases from V and 8 bases from J, with 6 bases between. DNA for the CDR3: TGCGCCAGCAGCTTGGCCGGGGATTCACCCCTCCACTTT. Protein product: CASSLAGDSPLHF.

The chain uses TRBV3-1 (or the pseudogene TRBV3-2) and TRBJ2-4; 9 bases agree with TRBD1. Germline CDR1 reads LGHDT; CDR2 reads YNNKEL (reference sequence). CDR3 size: 17 residues. V was clipped by 5 bases and J by 1 base; unmatched bases: 9. Here the CDR3 reads CASSNNRGQGAKNIQYF. CDR3 in DNA: TGTGCCAGCAGCAACAACAGGGGGCAAGGGGCCAAAAACATTCAGTACTTC.

This chain connects TRBV7-3 to TRBJ1-2, with D uncertain. V shed 5 bases and J shed 4 bases, with 14 bases lying between them. Germline CDR1 and CDR2: SGHTA and FQGTGA. There are 14 residues in the CDR3. The CDR3 protein is CASSLDGEPYGYTF. The CDR3 nucleotides are TGTGCCAGCAGCCTCGACGGAGAACCCTATGGCTACACCTTC. Complete variable domain (other parts from reference TRBV7-3 and TRBJ1-2): GAGVSQTPSNKVTEKGKYVELRCDPISGHTALYWYRQSLGQGPEFLIYFQGTGAADDSGLPNDRFFAVRPEGSVSTLKIQRTERGDSAVYLCASSLDGEPYGYTFGSGTRLTVV.

The V and J genes are TRBV5-5 and TRBJ1-1; TRBD1 aligns across 8 bases. Trimming at V came to 4 bases and at J to 1 base, leaving 3 bases not matched to a gene. This CDR3 is built from 14 residues. Looked up from germline, CDR1 is SGHKS and CDR2 is YYEKEE (reference sequence). In DNA, the CDR3 is TGTGCCAGCAGCGGGACAGGCAAGAACACTGAAGCTTTCTTT. Amino acids: CASSGTGKNTEAFF.

The CDR3 nucleotides are TGTGCCAGCAGCTTCCGGGATCCATACTATGGCTACACCTTC. This sequence encodes CASSFRDPYYGYTF. The rearrangement joins TRBV7-2 to TRBJ1-2; D remains ambiguous. Germline CDR1 reads SGHTA; CDR2 reads FQGNSA. The germline V and J ends were trimmed by 3 bases and 3 bases, with 11 bases remaining between them. The CDR3 extends over 14 amino acids. The full variable domain, completed using reference TRBV7-2 and TRBJ1-2, is GAGVSQSPSNKVTEKGKDVELRCDPISGHTALYWYRQSLGQGLEFLIYFQGNSAPDKSGLPSDRFSAERTGGSVSTLTIQRTQQEDSAVYLCASSFRDPYYGYTFGSGTRLTVV.